Following are 32 T cell receptor beta chains from one sample sequenced in a study of blood T cell repertoires in COVID-19. Clones were sequenced by immunoSEQ multiplex PCR, and TCRdb holds only the in-frame ones, with some missing. The data hold some 100,000 clones, with around 90% observed a single time. Sample: peripheral blood. These receptors were obtained from a woman between 65 and 79 years old with acute or convalescent COVID-19.

This sequence joins TRBV30 and TRBJ2-4; a possible D gene is TRBD2 (6 bases). CDR1 is GTSNPN and CDR2 is SVGIG in the germline V gene (reference sequence). There are 14 residues in the CDR3. Trimming cost V 3 bases and J 7 bases, with 16 bases left between them. The CDR3 protein is CAWSFSGLGNIQYF. Written as DNA, the CDR3 is TGTGCCTGGAGCTTTAGCGGCCTCGGGAACATTCAGTACTTC.

The rearrangement uses TRBV6-1 and TRBJ2-7, with 11 bases lining up with TRBD2. The CDR3 has 15 amino acids. Germline CDR1 and CDR2: MNHNS and SASEGT. V lost 3 bases and J lost 2; bases outside the gene matches: 3. The CDR3 loop reads CASSELSGGAYEQYF. In DNA, the CDR3 is TGTGCCAGCAGTGAGCTTAGCGGGGGGGCCTACGAGCAGTACTTC.

This chain joins TRBV19 and TRBJ1-1; D not certain. Trimming stripped 5 bases from V and 2 bases from J, with 9 bases between. CDR3 size: 13 residues. Germline V lookup: CDR1 LNHDA, CDR2 SQIVND (reference sequence). The CDR3 sequence is CASSATVNTEAFF. In nucleotides, the CDR3 is TGTGCCAGTAGTGCCACGGTAAACACTGAAGCTTTCTTT.

This clone was picked up a small number of times. The chain recombines TRBV7-2 with TRBJ2-7; 11 positions agree with TRBD1. The V gene's germline CDR1 is SGHTA and CDR2 FQGNSA. With V trimmed by 1 base and J by 3 bases, 2 bases remained unmatched. The CDR3 totals 15 residues. The CDR3 coding sequence is TGTGCCAGCAGCTTAGGGACAGGGGGCATCTACGAGCAGTACTTC. Translating gives CASSLGTGGIYEQYF.

The gene calls are TRBV25-1 and TRBJ2-5; 7 positions agree with TRBD2. This CDR3 region has 15 residues. Germline V gene sequence: CDR1 MGHDK, CDR2 SYGVNS. The junction had 7 bases not matched to a gene; V was cut back by 5 bases and J by 1 base. CDR3 sequence (DNA): TGTGCCAGCAGTAGAGCGGGACGATCCCAAGAGACCCAGTACTTC. This translates into CASSRAGRSQETQYF.

The V gene is TRBV29-1, the J gene TRBJ1-1; possible D gene TRBD1, 5 bases. Germline V lookup: CDR1 SQVTM, CDR2 ANQGSEA. The V and J ends lost 6 bases and 5 bases respectively, with 16 bases between them. This CDR3 comprises 13 residues. CDR3: CSVTESGGTEAFF. DNA for the CDR3: TGCAGCGTAACTGAATCGGGGGGGACTGAAGCTTTCTTT.

This chain joins TRBV7-8 and TRBJ2-7; weak D call: TRBD2 (6 bases). The CDR3 is 13 amino acids. V lost 0 bases, J lost 4 bases, and 7 bases lay in between. Germline values: CDR1 SGHVS, CDR2 FQNEAQ. The CDR3 DNA reads as TGTGCCAGCAGCTTAGCGGGGGGATACGAGCAGTACTTC. It is translated as CASSLAGGYEQYF.

The chain has TRBV11-1 and TRBJ2-7; 9 bases are a match to TRBD1. The CDR3 is 15 amino acids. Per the germline V gene, CDR1 is SGHAT and CDR2 is FQDESV (reference sequence). Trimming removed 3 bases from V and 6 bases from J; junction bases left unmatched: 9. CDR3 bases: TGTGCCAGCAGCTTCACAGCGGACAGGGGCCGCGAGCAGTACTTC. Protein: CASSFTADRGREQYF.

The gene calls are TRBV4-2 and TRBJ2-5; 8 bases are shared with TRBD2. The germline CDR1 and CDR2 sequences are LGHNA and YNFKEQ. This CDR3 comprises 15 residues. Trimming cost V 4 bases and J 4 bases; bases outside gene matches: 8. The CDR3 DNA follows: TGTGCCAGCAGCCCAGAGCCGGGACTAGGAGAGACCCAGTACTTC. Encoded protein: CASSPEPGLGETQYF.

In this sample, this clone turned up a few times. The gene calls are TRBV29-1 and TRBJ2-2; D unresolved. Germline-derived CDR1 and CDR2 are SQVTM and ANQGSEA. The CDR3 has 11 amino acids. V gave up 7 bases and J gave up 1 base, with 4 bases separating them. The CDR3 reads CSAKNTGELFF. The CDR3 nucleotides read TGCAGCGCTAAGAACACCGGGGAGCTGTTTTTT.

The CDR3 bases are TGTGCCAGCAGCTCCCTAGGACAGGTTGGGGAGACCCAGTACTTC. Residues: CASSSLGQVGETQYF. The chain is built from TRBV7-3 and TRBJ2-5, with TRBD1 matching 7 bases. With V trimmed by 4 bases and J by 5 bases, 10 bases remained unmatched. The germline gives CDR1 SGHTA, CDR2 FQGTGA. The CDR3 sequence is 15 residues long.

The chain recombines TRBV5-1 with TRBJ1-2; D gene uncertain. This CDR3 has 13 residues. V was cut by 1 base and J by 0 bases, with 4 bases left in between. Germline lookup yields CDR1 SGHRS and CDR2 YFSETQ. CDR3 DNA: TGCGCCAGCAGCTTGACTACTAACTATGGCTACACCTTC. This gives the protein CASSLTTNYGYTF.

This chain uses TRBV9 with TRBJ1-4; D might be TRBD1 (5 bases). Germline V gives CDR1 SGDLS, CDR2 YYNGEE. CDR3 length: 15 residues. V shed 3 bases and J shed 8 bases, with 17 bases lying between them. The CDR3 loop reads CASSEQGRVGEKLFF. The CDR3 nucleotides read TGTGCCAGCAGCGAACAAGGCAGGGTTGGGGAAAAACTGTTTTTT. Variable domain in full (rest from reference TRBV9 and TRBJ1-4): DSGVTQTPKHLITATGQRVTLRCSPRSGDLSVYWYQQSLDQGLQFLIQYYNGEERAKGNILERFSAQQFPDLHSELNLSSLELGDSALYFCASSEQGRVGEKLFFGSGTQLSVL.

This clone turned up a few times. The chain has TRBV18 and TRBJ2-5; 7 bases align to TRBD1. CDR1 and CDR2 from the germline V gene are KGHSH and LQKENI. V shed 5 bases, J shed 4 bases, and the junction held 7 bases outside the gene matches. The CDR3 length is 14 residues. CDR3: CASSMTGLGETQYF. The CDR3 DNA is TGTGCCAGCTCAATGACAGGGCTGGGAGAGACCCAGTACTTC.

This clone was counted a single time. This rearrangement joins TRBV6-1 to TRBJ1-2; unclear D gene. This CDR3 has 15 residues. Germline V gene sequence: CDR1 MNHNS, CDR2 SASEGT. Trimming pared 2 bases from V and 4 bases from J, leaving 14 bases between. The CDR3 DNA is TGTGCCAGCAGTGAATTGGAGGGCTGGGGCTATGGCTACACCTTC. It yields the protein CASSELEGWGYGYTF.

The DNA for the CDR3 is TGTGCCAGCAGTCAGTTCACAGGGGGTATGGCGTTCTTC. Its translation is CASSQFTGGMAFF. The gene calls are TRBV14 and TRBJ2-1, with 8 bases matching TRBD1. The germline V gene encodes CDR1 SGHDN and CDR2 FVKESK. After removal of 6 bases from V and 15 bases from J, the junction contained 13 bases not matched to a gene. The CDR3 spans 13 residues.

The V call is TRBV11-3, the J call TRBJ2-5, with 7 bases identical to TRBD2. The CDR3 runs to 16 residues. CDR1 and CDR2 from the germline V gene are SGHNT and YENEEA. With 3 bases clipped from V and 5 bases from J, the junction kept 12 bases outside the gene matches. CDR3 sequence reads: CASSLGKAGSIETQYF. CDR3 in DNA: TGTGCCAGCAGCTTGGGTAAAGCGGGGAGTATTGAGACCCAGTACTTC.

The gene calls are TRBV5-1 and TRBJ2-5; perhaps TRBD2 as D (6 bases). CDR3 length: 14 residues. Germline-derived CDR1 and CDR2 are SGHRS and YFSETQ. Trimming removed 0 bases from V and 3 bases from J, with 9 bases in between. The CDR3 sequence is CASSLAAGKETQYF. CDR3 nucleotide sequence: TGCGCCAGCAGCTTGGCCGCGGGAAAAGAGACCCAGTACTTC. Drawing the rest from reference TRBV5-1 and TRBJ2-5, the complete variable domain is KAGVTQTPRYLIKTRGQQVTLSCSPISGHRSVSWYQQTPGQGLQFLFEYFSETQRNKGNFPGRFSGRQFSNSRSEMNVSTLELGDSALYLCASSLAAGKETQYFGPGTRLLVL.

The CDR3, as DNA: TGTGCCAGCAGCTTAGAGGGTAACACAGATACGCAGTATTTT. Translated, it gives CASSLEGNTDTQYF. This rearrangement joins TRBV7-3 to TRBJ2-3; tentatively, D is TRBD2 (5 bases). Trimming shortened V by 2 bases and J by 2 bases, and 8 bases separated the two germline ends. CDR3 size: 14 residues. Germline-derived CDR1 and CDR2 are SGHTA and FQGTGA.

The chain uses TRBV7-8 and TRBJ1-1; no clear D gene. V lost 6 bases, J lost 3 bases, and 14 bases lay in between. Germline-derived CDR1 and CDR2 are SGHVS and FQNEAQ. The CDR3 is made up of 14 amino acids. For the CDR3, the DNA is TGTGCCAGCAGAGGAGGATCCGGGGACACTGAAGCTTTCTTT. Translating gives CASRGGSGDTEAFF.

V and J are TRBV10-3 and TRBJ2-1; 10 bases align to TRBD2. Germline lookup yields CDR1 ENHRY and CDR2 SYGVKD. V lost 10 bases, J lost 4 bases, and 10 bases stayed unmatched. The CDR3 is 15 amino acids. The CDR3 here is CATRGTAGGYNEQFF. The CDR3 DNA reads TGTGCCACCAGGGGAACAGCGGGGGGGTACAATGAGCAGTTCTTC.

This CDR3 reads CASSLGSGNGANVLTF. The CDR3 DNA follows: TGCGCCAGCAGCTTGGGATCAGGGAATGGGGCCAACGTCCTGACTTTC. The chain is built from TRBV5-1 and TRBJ2-6; maybe TRBD1 (5 bases). The CDR3 covers 16 residues. Germline lookup yields CDR1 SGHRS and CDR2 YFSETQ. V dropped 0 bases and J dropped 3 bases, with 10 bases sitting between them.

V usage is TRBV10-3 and J usage is TRBJ1-5; TRBD1 is a possible D gene (6 bases). The germline V gene has CDR1 ENHRY and CDR2 SYGVKD. V was clipped by 6 bases and J by 5 bases, with 14 bases between them. CDR3 length: 14 residues. CDR3 amino acids: CAIRSGTLDQPQHF. As DNA, the CDR3 is TGTGCCATCAGATCGGGGACACTTGATCAGCCCCAGCATTTT.

This clone occurred once. The V gene is TRBV4-1, the J gene TRBJ2-3; D remains ambiguous. The V gene's germline CDR1 is MGHRA and CDR2 YSYEKL. The CDR3 loop spans 15 amino acids. V was shortened by 4 bases and J by 0 bases, with 11 bases between the two germline ends. CDR3 coding DNA: TGCGCCAGCAGCCCATCCCCCCAGAGCACAGATACGCAGTATTTT. This sequence encodes CASSPSPQSTDTQYF.

This sequence joins TRBV4-1 and TRBJ1-4; possible D gene TRBD1, 6 bases. The V and J ends lost 3 bases and 11 bases respectively, with 19 bases between them. The CDR3 runs to 15 residues. Germline CDR1 reads MGHRA; CDR2 reads YSYEKL. The chain's CDR3 is CASSQYRAKQRKLFF. For the CDR3, the DNA is TGCGCCAGCAGCCAGTACAGGGCGAAGCAAAGGAAACTGTTTTTT.

The rearrangement links TRBV18 to TRBJ2-7; D is ambiguous. The CDR3 contains 13 residues. Trimming took off 4 bases at V and 5 bases at J, with 12 bases between the two ends. CDR1 is KGHSH, CDR2 LQKENI, per germline. As DNA, the CDR3 is TGTGCCAGCTCACTCTCCGTTTCTGACGAGCAGTACTTC. Translation: CASSLSVSDEQYF.

The J gene is TRBJ2-7, the V gene TRBV4-1; no reliable D call. V was clipped by 6 bases and J by 2 bases, with 11 bases between them. Germline CDR1 MGHRA, CDR2 YSYEKL. This CDR3 region has 13 residues. The CDR3 sequence: CASSPGSTYEQYF. The CDR3 DNA sequence: TGCGCCAGCAGTCCAGGCAGTACCTACGAGCAGTACTTC.

This sequence joins TRBV5-1 and TRBJ2-7; D may be TRBD1 (6 bases). Germline assignment: CDR1 SGHRS and CDR2 YFSETQ. The V end was cut by 0 bases, the J end by 4 bases, with 11 bases between. CDR3 size: 14 residues. CDR3 protein: CASSLGQAGYEQYF. CDR3 in DNA: TGCGCCAGCAGCTTGGGACAGGCAGGTTACGAGCAGTACTTC.

The chain uses TRBV7-8 and TRBJ1-2; 9 nucleotides agree with TRBD1. Per germline, CDR1 SGHVS and CDR2 FQNEAQ. This CDR3 has 14 residues. Trimming cost V 3 bases and J 4 bases; bases outside gene matches: 3. CDR3 amino acids: CASSFTDRGYGYTF. The CDR3 region has the DNA TGTGCCAGCAGCTTCACGGACAGGGGCTATGGCTACACCTTC.

This clone was counted between two and nine times. The rearrangement uses TRBV7-8 and TRBJ2-1; 9 nucleotides align to TRBD1. CDR1 and CDR2 from the germline V gene are SGHVS and FQNEAQ. The CDR3 loop spans 16 amino acids. V lost 4 bases, J lost 4 bases, and 8 bases stayed unmatched. The CDR3 is CASSSSGTGIYNEQFF. In DNA, the CDR3 is TGTGCCAGCAGCTCCTCCGGGACAGGGATTTACAATGAGCAGTTCTTC.

The chain has TRBV7-9 and TRBJ2-3; TRBD2 agrees at 7 bases. The junction had 7 bases not matched to a gene; V was cut back by 1 base and J by 3 bases. Germline V gene data show CDR1 as SEHNR and CDR2 as FQNEAQ (reference sequence). The CDR3 is made up of 16 amino acids. The CDR3 loop is CASSLERAGTTDTQYF. DNA for the CDR3: TGTGCCAGCAGCTTAGAGCGAGCGGGAACTACAGATACGCAGTATTTT.

V gene TRBV28 combines with J gene TRBJ1-5, with TRBD1 matching 9 bases. Trimming removed 6 bases from V and 14 bases from J; junction bases left unmatched: 8. The germline V gene encodes CDR1 MDHEN and CDR2 SYDVKM. The CDR3 is 12 amino acids. In DNA, the CDR3 is TGTGCCAGCAGCCCCCGACAGGGGGGAGAGCATTTT. It specifies CASSPRQGGEHF.